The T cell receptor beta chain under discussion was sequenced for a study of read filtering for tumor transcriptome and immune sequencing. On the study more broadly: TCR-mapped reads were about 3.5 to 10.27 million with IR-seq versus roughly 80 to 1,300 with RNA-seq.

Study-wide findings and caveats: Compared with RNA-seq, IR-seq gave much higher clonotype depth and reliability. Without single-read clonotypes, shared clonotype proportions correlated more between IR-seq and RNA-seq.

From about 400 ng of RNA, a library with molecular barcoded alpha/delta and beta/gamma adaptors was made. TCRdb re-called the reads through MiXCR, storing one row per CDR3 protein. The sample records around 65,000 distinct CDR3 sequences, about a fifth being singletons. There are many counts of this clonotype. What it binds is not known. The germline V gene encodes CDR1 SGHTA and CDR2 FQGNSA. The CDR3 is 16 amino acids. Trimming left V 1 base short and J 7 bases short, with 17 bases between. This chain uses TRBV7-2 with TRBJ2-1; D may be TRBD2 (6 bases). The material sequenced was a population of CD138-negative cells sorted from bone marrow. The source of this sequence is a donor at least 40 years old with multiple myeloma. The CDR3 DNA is TGTGCCAGCAGCTTAGACTTTTGGGCGGGGCAAAATGAGCAGTTCTTC. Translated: CASSLDFWAGQNEQFF.